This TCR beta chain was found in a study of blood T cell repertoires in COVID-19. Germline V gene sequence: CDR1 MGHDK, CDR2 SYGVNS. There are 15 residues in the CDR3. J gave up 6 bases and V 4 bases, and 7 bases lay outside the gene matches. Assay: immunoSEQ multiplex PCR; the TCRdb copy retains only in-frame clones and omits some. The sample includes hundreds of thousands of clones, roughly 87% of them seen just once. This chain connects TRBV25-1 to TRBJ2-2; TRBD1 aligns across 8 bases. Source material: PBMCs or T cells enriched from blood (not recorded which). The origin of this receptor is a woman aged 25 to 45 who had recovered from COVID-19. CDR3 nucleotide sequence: TGTGCCAGCAGTGCCATGGCAGGGGGCCCCGGGGAGCTGTTTTTT. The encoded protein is CASSAMAGGPGELFF.